Listed below are T cell receptor beta chains from one sample, sequenced in a study of blood T cell repertoires in COVID-19. Profiling relied on immunoSEQ multiplex PCR, and the TCRdb table lists in-frame clones only, not all of them. The table records 300,000 to 400,000 clones, about 89% of them present only once. Sequenced sample: peripheral blood. The receptors were sampled from a woman between 55 and 75 years old with COVID-19, enrolled during active disease. The CDR3 runs from the conserved cysteine through the conserved F or W. The size entry is marked missing in some rows and otherwise reads once, few, many or a size class.

J gene | V gene | CDR3 length | clone size | CDR3 protein
TRBJ2-7 | TRBV4-1 | 15 | - | CASSIRDRGSYEQYF
TRBJ2-2 | TRBV11-2 | 15 | - | CASSLLAGAPGELFF
TRBJ2-1 | TRBV4-1 | 14 | - | CASSQPGSYNEQFF
TRBJ2-1 | TRBV29-1 | 21 | few | CSVGDSTGYSGGILLYNEQFF
TRBJ1-1 | TRBV7-3 | 13 | - | CASRFNMNTEAFF
TRBJ2-7 | TRBV18 | 14 | - | CASSPSGQVGEQYF
TRBJ2-7 | TRBV27 | 15 | - | CASSPLGQGGGEQYF
TRBJ2-1 | TRBV28 | 13 | - | CASRRGGNNEQFF
TRBJ1-6 | TRBV18 | 14 | - | CASSPRGGDSPLHF
TRBJ2-7 | TRBV5-5 | 15 | - | CASSLMGQGVGEQYF
TRBJ1-1 | TRBV19 | 15 | - | CASSLSGLHNTEAFF
TRBJ1-1 | TRBV27 | 16 | once | CASSSTGGLLNTEAFF
TRBJ1-1 | TRBV5-4 | 15 | - | CASSSRQGSGSEAFF
TRBJ2-3 | TRBV2 | 15 | - | CASSYSGVSTDTQYF
TRBJ2-2 | TRBV5-1 | 15 | once | CASSKLHENTGELFF
TRBJ2-5 | TRBV5-1 | 15 | - | CASSPRTSGQETQYF
TRBJ2-7 | TRBV3-1/TRBV3-2 | 14 | - | CASSHGQNSYEQYF
TRBJ2-5 | TRBV6-5 | 15 | - | CASTEWQGAGVTQYF
TRBJ1-4 | TRBV27 | 17 | - | CASGQSRDSWVNEKLFF
TRBJ1-6 | TRBV9 | 18 | - | CASSLGTGGAGNNSPLHF
TRBJ1-3 | TRBV9 | 15 | - | CASSTPQGTGNTIYF
TRBJ1-1 | TRBV6-5 | 15 | - | CASSYGGTLNTEAFF
TRBJ2-3 | TRBV10-3 | 15 | - | CAISSTTSGTDTQYF
TRBJ1-5 | TRBV6-1 | 14 | - | CASSERRGNQPQHF
TRBJ2-7 | TRBV5-6 | 15 | - | CASSFRGHNSYEQYF
TRBJ2-5 | TRBV5-6 | 12 | many | CASSFEWETQYF
TRBJ1-1 | TRBV4-1 | 14 | few | CASSQGQGVTEAFF
TRBJ1-5 | TRBV7-9 | 13 | once | CASSLSSNQPQHF
TRBJ1-1 | TRBV5-1 | 14 | - | CASSRDRPRTEAFF
TRBJ2-1 | TRBV15 | 16 | - | CATSTNGGGPYNEQFF